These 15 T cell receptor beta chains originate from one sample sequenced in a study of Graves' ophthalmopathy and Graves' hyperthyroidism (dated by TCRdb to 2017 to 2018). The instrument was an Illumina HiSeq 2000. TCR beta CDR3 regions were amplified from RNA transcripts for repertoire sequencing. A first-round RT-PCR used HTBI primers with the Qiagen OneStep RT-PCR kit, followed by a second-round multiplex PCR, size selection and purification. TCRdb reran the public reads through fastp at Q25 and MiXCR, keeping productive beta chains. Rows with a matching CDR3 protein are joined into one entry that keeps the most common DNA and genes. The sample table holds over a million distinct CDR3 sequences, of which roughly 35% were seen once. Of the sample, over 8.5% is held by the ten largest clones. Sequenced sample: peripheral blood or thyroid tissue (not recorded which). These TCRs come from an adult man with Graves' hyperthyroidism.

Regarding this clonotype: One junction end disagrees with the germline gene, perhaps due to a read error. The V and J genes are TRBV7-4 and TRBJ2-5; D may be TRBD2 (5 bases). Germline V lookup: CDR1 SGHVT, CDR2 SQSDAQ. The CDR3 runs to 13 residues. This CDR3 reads CASSSADQETQCF. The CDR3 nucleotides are TGTGCCAGCAGTTCAGCGGACCAAGAGACCCAGTGCTTC.

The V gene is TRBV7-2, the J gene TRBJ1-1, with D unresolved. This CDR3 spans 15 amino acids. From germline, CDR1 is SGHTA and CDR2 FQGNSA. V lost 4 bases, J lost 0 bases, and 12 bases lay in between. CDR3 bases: TGTGCCAGCAGCTCCCGCGATGGGATGAACACTGAAGCTTTCTTT. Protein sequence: CASSSRDGMNTEAFF.

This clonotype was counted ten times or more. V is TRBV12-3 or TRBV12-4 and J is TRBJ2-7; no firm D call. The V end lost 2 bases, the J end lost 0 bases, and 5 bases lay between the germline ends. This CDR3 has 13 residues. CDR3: CASSLSTSYEQYF. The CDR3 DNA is TGTGCCAGCAGTTTATCCACCTCCTACGAGCAGTACTTC.

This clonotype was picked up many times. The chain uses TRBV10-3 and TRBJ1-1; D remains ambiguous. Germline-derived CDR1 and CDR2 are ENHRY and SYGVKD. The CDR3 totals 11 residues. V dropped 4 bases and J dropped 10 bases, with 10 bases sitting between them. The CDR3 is CAISGDWGAFF. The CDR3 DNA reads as TGTGCCATCAGTGGCGACTGGGGAGCTTTCTTT.

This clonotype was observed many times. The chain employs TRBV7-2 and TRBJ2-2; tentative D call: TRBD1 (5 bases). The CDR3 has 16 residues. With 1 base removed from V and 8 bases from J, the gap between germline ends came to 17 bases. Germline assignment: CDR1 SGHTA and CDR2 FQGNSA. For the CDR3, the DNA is TGTGCCAGCAGCTTAGAGGGGTTTCCAGCCTTGGGGGAGCTGTTTTTT. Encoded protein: CASSLEGFPALGELFF. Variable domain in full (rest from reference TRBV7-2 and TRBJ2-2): GAGVSQSPSNKVTEKGKDVELRCDPISGHTALYWYRQSLGQGLEFLIYFQGNSAPDKSGLPSDRFSAERTGGSVSTLTIQRTQQEDSAVYLCASSLEGFPALGELFFGEGSRLTVL.

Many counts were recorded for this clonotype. CDR3 bases: TGCAGTGCTAGACCTCGCGGGGGGCTGGGCTATGGCTACACCTTC. Translated, it gives CSARPRGGLGYGYTF. This chain connects TRBV20-1 to TRBJ1-2, with D possibly TRBD1 on 6 matching bases. The CDR3 has 15 residues. V shed 2 bases and J shed 4 bases, with 17 bases lying between them. Germline lookup yields CDR1 DFQATT and CDR2 SNEGSKA (reference sequence).

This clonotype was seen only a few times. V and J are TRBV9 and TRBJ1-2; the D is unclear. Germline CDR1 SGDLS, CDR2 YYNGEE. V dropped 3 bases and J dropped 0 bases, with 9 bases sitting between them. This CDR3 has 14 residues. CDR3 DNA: TGTGCCAGCAGCGAAACCAATTCTAACTATGGCTACACCTTC. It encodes CASSETNSNYGYTF.

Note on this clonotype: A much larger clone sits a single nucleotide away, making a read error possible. The CDR3 region is CASRITNKQYF. CDR3 DNA sequence: TGTGCCAGCAGAATTACAAACAAGCAGTACTTC. The rearrangement joins TRBV7-2 to TRBJ2-7, with D hard to call. The germline V gene encodes CDR1 SGHTA and CDR2 FQGNSA. This CDR3 is 11 amino acids long. Trimming took off 6 bases at V and 8 bases at J, with 11 bases between the two ends. The entire variable domain, with the rest obtained from reference TRBV7-2 and TRBJ2-7, is as follows: GAGVSQSPSNKVTEKGKDVELRCDPISGHTALYWYRQSLGQGLEFLIYFQGNSAPDKSGLPSDRFSAERTGGSVSTLTIQRTQQEDSAVYLCASRITNKQYFGPGTRLTVT.

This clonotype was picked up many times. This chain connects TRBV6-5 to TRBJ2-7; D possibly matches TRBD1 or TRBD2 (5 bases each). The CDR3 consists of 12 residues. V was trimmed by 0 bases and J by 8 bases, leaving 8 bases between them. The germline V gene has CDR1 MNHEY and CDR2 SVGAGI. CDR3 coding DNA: TGTGCCAGCAGTTACTCTCCGGGACAGCAGTACTTC. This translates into CASSYSPGQQYF.

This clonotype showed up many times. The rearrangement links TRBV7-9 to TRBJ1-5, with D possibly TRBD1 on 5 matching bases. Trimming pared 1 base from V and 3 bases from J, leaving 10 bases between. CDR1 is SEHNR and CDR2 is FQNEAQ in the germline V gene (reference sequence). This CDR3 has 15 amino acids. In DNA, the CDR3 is TGTGCCAGCAGCTTAGGTGAGGGACCCAATCAGCCCCAGCATTTT. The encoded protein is CASSLGEGPNQPQHF.

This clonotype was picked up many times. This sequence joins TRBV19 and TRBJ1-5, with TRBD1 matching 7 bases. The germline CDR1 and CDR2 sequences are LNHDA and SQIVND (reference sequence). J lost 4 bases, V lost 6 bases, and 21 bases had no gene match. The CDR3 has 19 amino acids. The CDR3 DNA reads TGTGCCAGTAGCATTAGGAAGGACAGGCCGTCCACTTGGAATCAGCCCCAGCATTTT. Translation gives CASSIRKDRPSTWNQPQHF.

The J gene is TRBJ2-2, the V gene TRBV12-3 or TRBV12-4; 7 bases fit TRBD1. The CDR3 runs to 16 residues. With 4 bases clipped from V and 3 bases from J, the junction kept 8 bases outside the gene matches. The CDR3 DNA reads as TGTGCCAGCAGTTACACCGGGACAGCTTACACCGGGGAGCTGTTTTTT. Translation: CASSYTGTAYTGELFF.

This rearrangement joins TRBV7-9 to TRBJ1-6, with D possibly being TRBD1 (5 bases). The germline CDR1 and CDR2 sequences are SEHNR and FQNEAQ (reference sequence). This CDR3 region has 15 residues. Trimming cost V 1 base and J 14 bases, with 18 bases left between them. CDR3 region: CASSLVPGQLGALHF. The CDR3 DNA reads TGTGCCAGCAGCTTAGTTCCGGGGCAGTTAGGGGCCCTCCACTTT.

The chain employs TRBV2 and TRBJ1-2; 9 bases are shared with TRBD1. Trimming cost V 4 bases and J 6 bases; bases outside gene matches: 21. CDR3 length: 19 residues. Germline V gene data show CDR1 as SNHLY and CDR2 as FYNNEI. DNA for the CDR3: TGTGCCAGCAGTGCTCCGTCGGTCGGGACAGGGCTCGTCGGCGATGGCTACACCTTC. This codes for CASSAPSVGTGLVGDGYTF.

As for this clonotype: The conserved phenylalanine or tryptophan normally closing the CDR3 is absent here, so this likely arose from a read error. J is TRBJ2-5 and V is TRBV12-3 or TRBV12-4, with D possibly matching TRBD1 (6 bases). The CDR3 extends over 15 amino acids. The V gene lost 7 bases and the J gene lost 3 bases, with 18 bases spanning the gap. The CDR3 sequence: CASNGRDTREETQYL. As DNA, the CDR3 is TGTGCCAGCAACGGCCGGGACACTAGGGAAGAGACCCAGTACCTC.